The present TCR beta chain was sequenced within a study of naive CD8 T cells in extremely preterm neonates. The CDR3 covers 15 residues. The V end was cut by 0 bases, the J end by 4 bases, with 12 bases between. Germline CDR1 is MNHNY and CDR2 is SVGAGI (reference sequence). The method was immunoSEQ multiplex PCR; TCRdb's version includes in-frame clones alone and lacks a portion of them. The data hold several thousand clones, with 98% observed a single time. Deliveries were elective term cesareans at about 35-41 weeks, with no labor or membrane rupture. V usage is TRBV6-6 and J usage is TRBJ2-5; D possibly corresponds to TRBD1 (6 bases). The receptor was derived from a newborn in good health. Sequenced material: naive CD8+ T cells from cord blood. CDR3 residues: CASSYSIAGAETQYF. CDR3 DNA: TGTGCCAGCAGTTACTCGATAGCAGGGGCAGAGACCCAGTACTTC.